The following is a TCR beta chain sequence with its context. The entry originates in a study of blood T cell repertoires in COVID-19. Study summary: COVID-19 samples from acute and convalescent phases originated in the United States, Italy and Spain. In each case, the material was cDNA or gDNA derived from T cells, B-cell-depleted T cells, or PBMCs.

Original data processing: Amplification of reference gene primers was used by the study to estimate nucleated cell counts. Only in-frame clones appear in the TCRdb table, and some are missing; sequencing was by immunoSEQ multiplex PCR. V and J calls and clone size follow that table, whereas D and trimming were derived from the DNA. The data hold 91,000 or so clones, with about 89% observed a single time. The CDR3 runs 19 residues. Germline V lookup: CDR1 KGHDR, CDR2 SFDVKD. The V gene end was trimmed by 3 bases and the J gene end by 0 bases; junction bases not matched to a gene: 10. Material for sequencing was peripheral blood. The clonotype was recovered from a woman aged 45-65 years in a cohort sampled during active COVID-19. The chain carries TRBV24-1 and TRBJ2-3; 11 bases are shared with TRBD1. CDR3: CATSDPRDRGSSSTDTQYF. CDR3 bases: TGTGCCACCAGTGATCCACGGGACAGGGGGTCTTCTAGCACAGATACGCAGTATTTT.